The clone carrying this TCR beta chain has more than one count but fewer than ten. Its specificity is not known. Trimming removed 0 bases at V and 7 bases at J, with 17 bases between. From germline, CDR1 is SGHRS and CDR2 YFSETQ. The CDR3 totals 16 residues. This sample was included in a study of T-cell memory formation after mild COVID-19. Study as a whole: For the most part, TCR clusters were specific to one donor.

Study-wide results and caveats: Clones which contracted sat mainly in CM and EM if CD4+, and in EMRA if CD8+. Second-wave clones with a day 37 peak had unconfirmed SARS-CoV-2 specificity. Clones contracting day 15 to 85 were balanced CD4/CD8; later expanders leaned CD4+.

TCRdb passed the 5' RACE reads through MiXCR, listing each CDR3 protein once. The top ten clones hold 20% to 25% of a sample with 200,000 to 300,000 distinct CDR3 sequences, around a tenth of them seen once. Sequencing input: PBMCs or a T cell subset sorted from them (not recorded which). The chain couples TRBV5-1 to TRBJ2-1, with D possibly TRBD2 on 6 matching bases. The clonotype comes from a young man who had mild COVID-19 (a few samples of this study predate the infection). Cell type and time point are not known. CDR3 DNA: TGCGCCAGCAGCTTGGATGTGGCGGGGAGTGGGAATGAGCAGTTCTTC. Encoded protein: CASSLDVAGSGNEQFF.